The 15 T cell receptor beta chains below come from one sample, sequenced in a study of blood T cells in healthy people across ages. PCR was performed a second time for about 7 to 11 cycles using a sample-barcoded 5' primer and a J-beta primer mix. TCRdb passed the 5' RACE reads through MiXCR, listing each CDR3 protein once. The table has 1.2 million to 1.5 million distinct CDR3 sequences, approximately 42% seen once. Sequencing was carried out using blood. The receptors shown here come from a woman between 18 and 29 years old in good health.

This clonotype was detected only a few times. V and J are TRBV6-5 and TRBJ2-5; no firm D call. CDR1 is MNHEY and CDR2 is SVGAGI in the germline V gene. This CDR3 is 12 amino acids long. Trimming took 6 bases from V and 2 from J, leaving 7 bases between them. CDR3 sequence (DNA): TGTGCCAGCAGGAAGTCACAAGAGACCCAGTACTTC. It is translated as CASRKSQETQYF.

This rearrangement joins TRBV29-1 to TRBJ1-2; D gene ambiguous. V was pared by 5 bases and J by 1 base, with 11 bases between. The CDR3 spans 13 residues. Per the germline V gene, CDR1 is SQVTM and CDR2 is ANQGSEA. CDR3 nucleotide sequence: TGCAGCGTTCGCGGACGGATTAACTATGGCTACACCTTC. Translation gives CSVRGRINYGYTF.

The chain links TRBV29-1 to TRBJ2-5; 8 bases match TRBD1. In germline, CDR1 is SQVTM, CDR2 ANQGSEA. Trimming took 1 base from V and 5 from J; bases not matched to a gene: 3. CDR3 length: 13 residues. In DNA, the CDR3 is TGCAGCGTTGAAGGGACAGGGATGGAGACCCAGTACTTC. Translated, it gives CSVEGTGMETQYF.

This clonotype was detected only a few times. V gene TRBV20-1 combines with J gene TRBJ2-4; TRBD2 aligns across 9 bases. The CDR3 is made up of 11 amino acids. Germline V CDR1 and CDR2: DFQATT, SNEGSKA (reference sequence). With 6 bases clipped from V and 13 bases from J, the junction kept 7 bases outside the gene matches. This chain's CDR3 is CSASLAGSQYF. As DNA, the CDR3 is TGCAGTGCGTCCCTAGCGGGGTCGCAGTACTTC.

The chain joins TRBV25-1 to TRBJ2-1; the D call may be TRBD1 or TRBD2 (5 bases each). The length of the CDR3 is 12 residues. The germline V gene encodes CDR1 MGHDK and CDR2 SYGVNS. Trimming removed 1 base from V and 14 bases from J, with 12 bases in between. The CDR3 loop is CASSELNLGEFF. In nucleotides, the CDR3 is TGTGCCAGCAGTGAATTGAATTTGGGGGAGTTCTTC.

This clonotype was recorded a few times. V usage is TRBV2 and J usage is TRBJ2-3; TRBD1 matches 8 bases. Germline V gives CDR1 SNHLY, CDR2 FYNNEI. This CDR3 spans 13 amino acids. V shed 7 bases, J shed 6 bases, and the junction held 6 bases outside the gene matches. The CDR3 spells CASNSRQGDTQYF. In nucleotides, the CDR3 is TGTGCCAGCAACTCCCGACAGGGGGATACGCAGTATTTT.

This clonotype appeared a few times. V and J are TRBV4-1 and TRBJ2-1; perhaps TRBD1 as D (5 bases). Trimming removed 0 bases at V and 8 bases at J, with 11 bases between. The germline CDR1 and CDR2 sequences are MGHRA and YSYEKL. This CDR3 contains 14 residues. CDR3: CASSQDPLGDEQFF. The DNA of the CDR3 is TGCGCCAGCAGCCAAGACCCGCTAGGGGATGAGCAGTTCTTC.

The table lists this clonotype with a few counts. The gene calls are TRBV29-1 and TRBJ2-5; D remains unclear. V shed 1 base and J shed 7 bases, with 4 bases lying between them. Germline values: CDR1 SQVTM, CDR2 ANQGSEA. CDR3 length equals 10 residues. The CDR3 nucleotides are TGCAGCGTTGAAGTGGGGACCCAGTACTTC. It specifies CSVEVGTQYF.

This clonotype was found a few times. The chain's CDR3 is CASSLVASASYEQYF. CDR3 sequence (DNA): TGTGCCAGCAGCTTAGTCGCCAGCGCATCATACGAGCAGTACTTC. The chain is built from TRBV7-2 and TRBJ2-7; D unclear. The CDR3 loop spans 15 amino acids. Germline V gene sequence: CDR1 SGHTA, CDR2 FQGNSA. Trimming cost V 1 base and J 4 bases, with 14 bases left between them.

The rearrangement joins TRBV20-1 to TRBJ1-5, with D hard to call. There are 14 residues in the CDR3. Trimming removed 6 bases at V and 2 bases at J, with 14 bases between. Looked up from germline, CDR1 is DFQATT and CDR2 is SNEGSKA (reference sequence). The CDR3 sequence: CSAHIGNGNQPQHF. CDR3 nucleotides: TGCAGTGCCCATATCGGGAATGGCAATCAGCCCCAGCATTTT.

CDR3 residues: CASKPGRGTYEQYF. The CDR3 DNA reads as TGTGCCAGTAAACCGGGACGGGGGACCTACGAGCAGTACTTC. The V call is TRBV6-1, the J call TRBJ2-7; perhaps TRBD2 as D (6 bases). Trimming shortened V by 9 bases and J by 2 bases, and 17 bases separated the two germline ends. CDR3 length: 14 amino acids. The germline gives CDR1 MNHNS, CDR2 SASEGT.

About this clonotype itself: The junction shows a germline mismatch at one end, possibly a read error. This chain connects TRBV20-1 to TRBJ2-7; D is possibly TRBD2 (5 bases). The germline V gene encodes CDR1 DFQATT and CDR2 SNEGSKA (reference sequence). This CDR3 comprises 14 residues. DNA of the CDR3: TGCGGTGCTGGAGGCCCTGCTAAGACCGACGAGCAGTACTTC. Translating it yields CGAGGPAKTDEQYF.

A few counts support this clonotype. The rearrangement joins TRBV2 to TRBJ2-3; D remains ambiguous. In germline, CDR1 is SNHLY, CDR2 FYNNEI. Trimming removed 6 bases from V and 2 bases from J, with 9 bases in between. The CDR3 sequence is 13 residues long. The CDR3 DNA sequence: TGTGCCAGCAGGGGTGAGACCACAGATACGCAGTATTTT. This encodes CASRGETTDTQYF.

J is TRBJ2-3 and V is TRBV5-1; 8 bases align to TRBD2. V shed 3 bases and J 3 bases; nucleotides not matched to a gene: 12. Germline V gene data show CDR1 as SGHRS and CDR2 as YFSETQ. This CDR3 contains 17 residues. The CDR3: CASSWRIRGGATDTQYF. DNA of the CDR3: TGCGCCAGCAGCTGGAGAATCCGGGGGGGCGCGACAGATACGCAGTATTTT.

This clonotype was recorded once. The chain uses TRBV29-1 and TRBJ2-2, with TRBD1 matching over 10 bases. Germline CDR1 is SQVTM and CDR2 is ANQGSEA. This CDR3 comprises 13 residues. V was pared by 6 bases and J by 6 bases, with 4 bases of the junction left unmatched. CDR3 protein: CSVRDRGPGELFF. The DNA for the CDR3 is TGCAGCGTCCGGGACAGGGGCCCCGGGGAGCTGTTTTTT.